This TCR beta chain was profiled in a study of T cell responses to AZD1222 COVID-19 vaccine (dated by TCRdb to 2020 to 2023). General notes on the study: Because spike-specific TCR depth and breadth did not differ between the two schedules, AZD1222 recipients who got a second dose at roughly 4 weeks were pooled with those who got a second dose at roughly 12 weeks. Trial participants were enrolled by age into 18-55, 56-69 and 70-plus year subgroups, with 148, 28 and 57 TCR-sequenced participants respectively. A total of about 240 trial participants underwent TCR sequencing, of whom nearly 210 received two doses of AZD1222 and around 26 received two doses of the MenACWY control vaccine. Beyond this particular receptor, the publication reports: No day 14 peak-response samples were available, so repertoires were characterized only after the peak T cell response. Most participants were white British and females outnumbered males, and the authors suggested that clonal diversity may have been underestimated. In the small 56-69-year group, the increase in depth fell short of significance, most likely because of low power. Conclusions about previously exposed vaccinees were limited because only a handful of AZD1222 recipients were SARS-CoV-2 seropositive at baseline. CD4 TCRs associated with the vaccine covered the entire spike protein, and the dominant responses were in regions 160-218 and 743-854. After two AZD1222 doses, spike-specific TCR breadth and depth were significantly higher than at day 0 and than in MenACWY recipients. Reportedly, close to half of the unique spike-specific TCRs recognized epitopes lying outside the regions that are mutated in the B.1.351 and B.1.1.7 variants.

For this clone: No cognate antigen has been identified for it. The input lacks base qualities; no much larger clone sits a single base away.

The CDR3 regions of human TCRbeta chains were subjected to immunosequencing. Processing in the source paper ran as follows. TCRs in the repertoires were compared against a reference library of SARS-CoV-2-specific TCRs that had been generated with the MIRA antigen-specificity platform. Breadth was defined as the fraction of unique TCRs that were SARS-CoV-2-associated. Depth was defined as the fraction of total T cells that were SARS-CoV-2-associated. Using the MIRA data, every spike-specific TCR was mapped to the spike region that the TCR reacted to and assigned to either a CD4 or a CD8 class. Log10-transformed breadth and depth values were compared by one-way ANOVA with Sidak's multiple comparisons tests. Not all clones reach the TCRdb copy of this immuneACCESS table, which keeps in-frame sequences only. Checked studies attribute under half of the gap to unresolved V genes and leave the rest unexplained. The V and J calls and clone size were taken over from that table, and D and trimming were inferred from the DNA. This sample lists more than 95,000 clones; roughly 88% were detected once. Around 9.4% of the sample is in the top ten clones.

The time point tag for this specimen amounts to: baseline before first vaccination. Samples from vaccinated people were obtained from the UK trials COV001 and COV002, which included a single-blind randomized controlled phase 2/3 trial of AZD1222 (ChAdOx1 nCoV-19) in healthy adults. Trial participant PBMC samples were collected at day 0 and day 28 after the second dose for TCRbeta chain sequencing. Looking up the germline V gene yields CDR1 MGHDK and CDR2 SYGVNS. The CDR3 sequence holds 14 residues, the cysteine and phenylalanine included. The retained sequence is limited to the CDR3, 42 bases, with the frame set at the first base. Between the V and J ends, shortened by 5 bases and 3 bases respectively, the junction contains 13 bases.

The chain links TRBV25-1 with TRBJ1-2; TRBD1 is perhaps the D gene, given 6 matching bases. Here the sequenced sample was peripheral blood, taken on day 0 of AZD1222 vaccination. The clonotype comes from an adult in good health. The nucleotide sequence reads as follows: TGTGCCAGCAGTTCGCTAAAGGGGGACTATGGCTACACCTTC. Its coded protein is CASSSLKGDYGYTF.